This TCR beta chain emerged from a study of cytomegalovirus exposure and HLA in healthy donors. PCR was performed using 60 Vbeta and 13 Jbeta primers. Method: immunoSEQ multiplex PCR; TCRdb's copy keeps in-frame clones and lacks some. Among 150,000 or so clones listed, under 80% were seen once. The germline V gene has CDR1 MNHNY and CDR2 SVGAGI (reference sequence). Trimming removed 6 bases at V and 6 bases at J, with 11 bases between. CDR3 length: 13 residues. J is TRBJ1-4 and V is TRBV6-6, with a tentative D call TRBD1 (5 bases). The sequenced sample consisted of PBMCs. This clonotype originated in a human donor in good health. CDR3 nucleotide sequence: TGTGCCAGCAGCCCCAAAGGGGATGAAAAACTGTTTTTT. It yields the protein CASSPKGDEKLFF.